One sample yielded the 6 T cell receptor beta chains listed below, sequenced in a study of response to subunit inactivated influenza vaccine. TCRdb passed the RT-PCR reads through MiXCR, listing each CDR3 protein once. The sample shows about 700,000 distinct CDR3 sequences, about 15% of them seen only once. The sequencing used PBMCs from blood, collected around 14 days before vaccination. These receptors came from a man aged 45-65 years who received an inactivated influenza vaccine.

This clonotype was seen more than once but under ten times. This sequence joins TRBV9 and TRBJ2-3, with 12 nucleotides matching TRBD2. After removal of 4 bases from V and 4 bases from J, the junction contained 10 bases not matched to a gene. Germline V gene lookup returns CDR1 SGDLS and CDR2 YYNGEE. The CDR3 has 17 amino acids. CDR3 nucleotides: TGTGCCAGCAGCCCTGCGGCTAGCGGGAGGGGACCAGATACGCAGTATTTT. As protein: CASSPAASGRGPDTQYF.

The table lists this clonotype with a few counts. The rearrangement joins TRBV5-1 to TRBJ2-1; D not resolved. The CDR3 has 17 residues. The germline V and J ends were trimmed by 0 bases and 0 bases, with 13 bases remaining between them. Germline V gene sequence: CDR1 SGHRS, CDR2 YFSETQ. In DNA form, the CDR3 reads TGCGCCAGCAGCTTGGATGGATGGGATAGCTCCTACAATGAGCAGTTCTTC. It encodes CASSLDGWDSSYNEQFF.

This clonotype has only a few counts. V usage is TRBV9 and J usage is TRBJ2-1; 8 positions match TRBD2. J gave up 9 bases and V 0 bases, and 8 bases lay outside the gene matches. CDR1 SGDLS and CDR2 YYNGEE come from the germline V gene. CDR3 size: 15 residues. The CDR3 loop reads CASSVATRGASEQFF. The CDR3 DNA reads TGTGCCAGCAGCGTAGCTACGCGGGGGGCGAGTGAGCAGTTCTTC.

The rearrangement joins TRBV4-1 to TRBJ2-7; 7 nucleotides match TRBD1. This CDR3 region has 14 residues. Trimming removed 5 bases from V and 5 bases from J; junction bases left unmatched: 9. CDR1 is MGHRA and CDR2 is YSYEKL in the germline V gene. The CDR3 region is CASSAPGQSHEQYF. The DNA of the CDR3 is TGCGCCAGCAGCGCACCGGGACAGTCCCACGAGCAGTACTTC.

This chain uses TRBV9 with TRBJ1-4; perhaps TRBD1 as D (6 bases). Per the germline V gene, CDR1 is SGDLS and CDR2 is YYNGEE. Trimming took off 3 bases at V and 7 bases at J, with 19 bases between the two ends. The CDR3 runs 16 residues. The CDR3: CASSENPPGAGEKLFF. The CDR3, as DNA: TGTGCCAGCAGCGAGAACCCCCCAGGGGCGGGTGAAAAACTGTTTTTT. The entire variable domain, with the rest obtained from reference TRBV9 and TRBJ1-4, is as follows: DSGVTQTPKHLITATGQRVTLRCSPRSGDLSVYWYQQSLDQGLQFLIQYYNGEERAKGNILERFSAQQFPDLHSELNLSSLELGDSALYFCASSENPPGAGEKLFFGSGTQLSVL.

In this sample, this clonotype turned up a few times. The rearrangement uses TRBV5-1 and TRBJ2-1; D remains unclear. Germline-derived CDR1 and CDR2 are SGHRS and YFSETQ. The ends were cut back, 0 bases at V and 7 bases at J, with 14 bases in the middle. The CDR3 length is 15 residues. CDR3 sequence (DNA): TGCGCCAGCAGCTTGGCCTTGGGGTTCCGGAATGAGCAGTTCTTC. Protein product: CASSLALGFRNEQFF.